This T cell receptor beta chain was retrieved from a study of shared clonotypes between healthy human individuals. Study-wide findings and caveats: A handful of donors showed sharing of approximately 5% of naive CD4 clonotypes. Only blood was sampled, and tissue TCR repertoires likely differ from blood ones.

A CD45RA+ naive subset and a CD45RA-negative memory subset were split from CD4+ cells. Some 30,000 T cell genomes, or 200 ng DNA, went into the sorted-subset replicate PCRs. TCRdb keeps only in-frame clones here, not all; method: immunoSEQ multiplex PCR. The data hold 1 million to 1.3 million clones, with about 80% observed a single time. This CDR3 is 15 amino acids long. Trimming took 4 bases from V and 3 from J, leaving 15 bases between them. CDR1 MNHNY and CDR2 SVGAGI come from the germline V gene (reference sequence). Regarding this clone: Its cognate antigen is unknown.

Sequencing was carried out using memory CD4+ T cells from PBMCs. Subset here: CD45RA-negative fraction. J is TRBJ1-1 and V is TRBV6-6; weak D call: TRBD1 (5 bases). The receptor was isolated from a man aged 18-30 years in good health. Some clones in this sample may be carry-over from other donors' samples. CDR3 region: CASSSGPGFYTEAFF. The CDR3 region has the DNA TGTGCCAGCAGTTCGGGACCGGGGTTTTACACTGAAGCTTTCTTT.